One sample yielded the 24 T cell receptor beta chains listed below, sequenced in a study of shared clonotypes between healthy human individuals. Sequencing used immunoSEQ multiplex PCR; TCRdb keeps in-frame clones, though not all of them. The repertoire holds over 2 million clones, with approximately 90% as singletons. The sequencing sample was made of naive CD4+ T cells from PBMCs. The sample's subset: CD45RA+ positively selected. Every receptor here comes from a man in his late teens or twenties in good health. Some clones in this sample may be carry-over from other donors' samples.

The chain employs TRBV28 and TRBJ1-1; TRBD1 is a possible D gene (6 bases). This CDR3 has 14 amino acids. Germline-derived CDR1 and CDR2 are MDHEN and SYDVKM. The ends were cut back, 6 bases at V and 4 bases at J, with 15 bases in the middle. The CDR3 DNA reads as TGTGCCAGCAGCCTAGAAGGGGGGGGCACTGAAGCTTTCTTT. Translation gives CASSLEGGGTEAFF.

V gene TRBV5-1 combines with J gene TRBJ2-6; D remains unclear. V was trimmed by 7 bases and J by 2 bases, leaving 10 bases between them. Germline CDR1 SGHRS, CDR2 YFSETQ. The CDR3 covers 14 residues. CDR3 sequence reads: CASAPRAGANVLTF. CDR3 in DNA: TGCGCCAGCGCTCCCCGGGCTGGGGCCAACGTCCTGACTTTC.

The chain carries TRBV28 and TRBJ2-3, with 13 bases fitting TRBD2. The length of the CDR3 is 20 residues. J was trimmed by 4 bases and V by 5 bases; bases with no gene match: 18. Per germline, CDR1 MDHEN and CDR2 SYDVKM. The CDR3 DNA sequence: TGTGCCAGCAGTCGTCATTCCCTTGGACTAGCGGGAGTCATATCAGATACGCAGTATTTT. It encodes CASSRHSLGLAGVISDTQYF.

The V and J genes are TRBV19 and TRBJ1-5, with TRBD1 matching 7 bases. Trimming took 7 bases from V and 4 from J; bases not matched to a gene: 4. The CDR3 sequence is 13 residues long. Germline-derived CDR1 and CDR2 are LNHDA and SQIVND (reference sequence). The CDR3 is CASKDRINQPQHF. CDR3 coding DNA: TGTGCCAGTAAGGACAGGATTAATCAGCCCCAGCATTTT.

This chain links TRBV5-6 with TRBJ2-1; D not resolved. This CDR3 region has 19 residues. Germline V lookup: CDR1 SGHDT, CDR2 YYEEEE. Trimming took 0 bases from V and 0 from J, leaving 19 bases between them. The CDR3 DNA sequence: TGTGCCAGCAGCTTGGGGCTCCAATGGGGTCGGAGCTCCTACAATGAGCAGTTCTTC. This translates into CASSLGLQWGRSSYNEQFF.

CDR3 sequence (DNA): TGTGCCAGCAGTGAAACTACTAGGACGCAGTATTTT. Translated: CASSETTRTQYF. The chain couples TRBV25-1 to TRBJ2-3, with a weak D call TRBD2 (5 bases). V was trimmed by 2 bases and J by 9 bases, leaving 9 bases between them. From germline, CDR1 is MGHDK and CDR2 SYGVNS. This CDR3 has 12 amino acids.

The chain links TRBV7-3 to TRBJ2-5; possible D gene TRBD2, 5 bases. V was cut by 4 bases and J by 5 bases, with 11 bases left in between. There are 13 residues in the CDR3. The germline V gene has CDR1 SGHTA and CDR2 FQGTGA. The CDR3 nucleotides read TGTGCCAGCAGCTCGAGGGCCACGGAGACCCAGTACTTC. It encodes CASSSRATETQYF.

The chain combines TRBV4-1 with TRBJ2-1, with 7 bases aligning to TRBD2. This CDR3 has 17 residues. Germline CDR1 and CDR2: MGHRA and YSYEKL. V was pared by 3 bases and J by 2 bases, with 10 bases of the junction left unmatched. CDR3 DNA sequence: TGCGCCAGCAGCCACTCAGGCGGGAGCGGGACCTACAATGAGCAGTTCTTC. Translating gives CASSHSGGSGTYNEQFF.

V usage is TRBV5-4 and J usage is TRBJ2-2, with 9 bases identical to TRBD1. This CDR3 comprises 15 residues. Germline V gene data show CDR1 as SGHNT and CDR2 as YYREEE (reference sequence). The V segment lost 4 bases and the J segment 2 bases; nucleotides outside the gene matches: 3. CDR3 residues: CASSRTGVNTGELFF. The CDR3 DNA follows: TGTGCCAGCAGCCGGACAGGGGTTAACACCGGGGAGCTGTTTTTT.

The chain links TRBV19 to TRBJ1-2; tentative D call: TRBD1 (5 bases). Trimming stripped 6 bases from V and 1 base from J, with 12 bases between. Germline V gene sequence: CDR1 LNHDA, CDR2 SQIVND (reference sequence). The CDR3 is 14 residues long. The CDR3 DNA is TGTGCCAGTAGCCTGACAGACCATAACTATGGCTACACCTTC. Translating gives CASSLTDHNYGYTF.

The V and J genes are TRBV7-2 and TRBJ2-1; D not certain. With 3 bases removed from V and 2 bases from J, the gap between germline ends came to 11 bases. The CDR3 is made up of 15 amino acids. From germline, CDR1 is SGHTA and CDR2 FQGNSA. CDR3 in DNA: TGTGCCAGCAGCTTTGGGGAACGGCCCTACAATGAGCAGTTCTTC. Protein: CASSFGERPYNEQFF.

The V and J genes are TRBV7-2 and TRBJ2-3; D unresolved. This CDR3 is 13 amino acids long. Germline values: CDR1 SGHTA, CDR2 FQGNSA. Trimming cost V 3 bases and J 5 bases, with 9 bases left between them. CDR3 loop: CASSFDLGDTQYF. The DNA for the CDR3 is TGTGCCAGCAGCTTCGATTTGGGAGATACGCAGTATTTT.

The genes are TRBV6-1 and TRBJ2-2; D is uncertain. CDR1 and CDR2 (germline): MNHNS, SASEGT. V was shortened by 5 bases and J by 4 bases, with 8 bases between the two germline ends. The CDR3 covers 13 residues. The CDR3 is CASSLVVTGELFF. The CDR3 nucleotides read TGTGCCAGCAGTTTGGTGGTCACCGGGGAGCTGTTTTTT.

V usage is TRBV10-3 and J usage is TRBJ1-4; D is unresolved. V dropped 2 bases and J dropped 8 bases, with 9 bases sitting between them. The CDR3 totals 13 residues. The V gene's germline CDR1 is ENHRY and CDR2 SYGVKD. This chain's CDR3 is CAISEGLDEKLFF. Written as DNA, the CDR3 is TGTGCCATCAGTGAGGGTCTTGACGAAAAACTGTTTTTT.

The chain's CDR3 is CASSIGSAYNEQFF. CDR3 nucleotide sequence: TGTGCCAGCAGCATAGGGAGCGCCTACAATGAGCAGTTCTTC. J is TRBJ2-1 and V is TRBV9; possibly TRBD2 for D (5 bases). This CDR3 spans 14 amino acids. Trimming cost V 4 bases and J 2 bases, with 10 bases left between them. Germline assignment: CDR1 SGDLS and CDR2 YYNGEE.

Of note for this clone: At the DNA level, this CDR3 is encoded by other sequences in the same sample as well. The chain recombines TRBV18 with TRBJ2-3; D unresolved. The CDR3 is made up of 12 amino acids. Deletions cut 3 bases from V and 4 bases from J, with 5 bases between. CDR1 is KGHSH and CDR2 is LQKENI in the germline V gene. The DNA of the CDR3 is TGTGCCAGCTCACCGGCTGCAGATACGCAGTATTTT. This codes for CASSPAADTQYF.

The chain combines TRBV4-2 with TRBJ1-4; D not certain. The germline CDR1 and CDR2 sequences are LGHNA and YNFKEQ. This CDR3 region has 16 residues. V lost 3 bases and J lost 8, with 19 bases in between. CDR3 coding DNA: TGTGCCAGCAGCCAGGAACCCCGGACGTCGGAAGAAAAACTGTTTTTT. This codes for CASSQEPRTSEEKLFF.

This chain links TRBV9 with TRBJ1-1; D is possibly TRBD1 (6 bases). Trimming removed 4 bases from V and 8 bases from J, with 21 bases in between. The CDR3 runs to 15 residues. Germline CDR1 reads SGDLS; CDR2 reads YYNGEE. The CDR3 is CASSPLGGGASEAFF. DNA for the CDR3: TGTGCCAGCAGCCCCTTAGGCGGGGGCGCTTCGGAAGCTTTCTTT. Looking up the rest from reference TRBV9 and TRBJ1-1 gives the full variable domain: DSGVTQTPKHLITATGQRVTLRCSPRSGDLSVYWYQQSLDQGLQFLIQYYNGEERAKGNILERFSAQQFPDLHSELNLSSLELGDSALYFCASSPLGGGASEAFFGQGTRLTVV.

This sequence joins TRBV6-1 and TRBJ1-2; 7 bases align to TRBD1. Germline V gene lookup returns CDR1 MNHNS and CDR2 SASEGT. The V and J ends lost 6 bases and 3 bases, in that order; junction bases with no gene match: 7. CDR3 size: 14 residues. For the CDR3, the DNA is TGTGCCAGCAGGCGACAGGGTTGGGACTATGGCTACACCTTC. It is translated as CASRRQGWDYGYTF.

This chain joins TRBV5-1 and TRBJ2-7, with 8 bases fitting TRBD1. Germline loops: CDR1 SGHRS, CDR2 YFSETQ. J gave up 2 bases and V 2 bases, and 9 bases lay outside the gene matches. This CDR3 is 16 amino acids long. Written as DNA, the CDR3 is TGCGCCAGCAGCTTCTCAACCGGGACAGGAGCCTACGAGCAGTACTTC. Translation gives CASSFSTGTGAYEQYF. Together with reference TRBV5-1 and TRBJ2-7, the CDR3 gives the full variable domain: KAGVTQTPRYLIKTRGQQVTLSCSPISGHRSVSWYQQTPGQGLQFLFEYFSETQRNKGNFPGRFSGRQFSNSRSEMNVSTLELGDSALYLCASSFSTGTGAYEQYFGPGTRLTVT.

This chain links TRBV5-1 with TRBJ1-1; no reliable D call. There are 14 residues in the CDR3. The V gene lost 1 base and the J gene lost 2 bases, with 9 bases spanning the gap. Per germline, CDR1 SGHRS and CDR2 YFSETQ. The CDR3 loop is CASSLMEPNTEAFF. CDR3 nucleotides: TGCGCCAGCAGCTTGATGGAGCCCAACACTGAAGCTTTCTTT.

The rearrangement uses TRBV7-2 and TRBJ2-1; 11 nucleotides align to TRBD1. The CDR3 runs 15 residues. Germline lookup yields CDR1 SGHTA and CDR2 FQGNSA. J was trimmed by 6 bases and V by 2 bases; bases with no gene match: 3. The DNA of the CDR3 is TGTGCCAGCAGCTTATACGGGACAGGGGGCAATGAGCAGTTCTTC. Protein: CASSLYGTGGNEQFF.

This chain uses TRBV6-1 with TRBJ1-5, with TRBD1 matching 8 bases. CDR1 is MNHNS and CDR2 is SASEGT in the germline V gene. The ends lost 2 bases at V and 6 bases at J; junction bases unmatched: 6. The CDR3 runs to 15 residues. CDR3 DNA sequence: TGTGCCAGCAGTGAAAACAGGGGGAAAGTTCAGCCCCAGCATTTT. Its protein product is CASSENRGKVQPQHF.

The V call is TRBV11-2, the J call TRBJ1-3; tentatively, D is TRBD1 (5 bases). In germline, CDR1 is SGHAT, CDR2 FQNNGV. Trimming pared 3 bases from V and 4 bases from J, leaving 13 bases between. The CDR3 is made up of 15 amino acids. The CDR3 DNA is TGTGCCAGCAGCTTGGGGGGAGCGGGAGGAAACACCATATATTTT. It translates to CASSLGGAGGNTIYF.